What follows describes a single T cell receptor (beta chain). The germline V gene encodes CDR1 SGHKS and CDR2 YYEKEE (reference sequence). This CDR3 has 13 residues. The V end was cut by 4 bases, the J end by 2 bases, with 10 bases between. This record belongs to a study of OX40 agonist ivuxolimab in advanced cancers. Repertoires were generated with immunoSEQ multiplex PCR, while TCRdb's copy carries only in-frame clones and drops some. The sample lists roughly 55,000 clones, around 80% occurring once. The specimen was CD4+ or CD8+ T cells sorted from blood, collected in a trial of the OX40 agonist ivuxolimab. The clonotype originates from an adult with an advanced solid tumor such as melanoma, head and neck, liver or kidney cancer. The rearrangement joins TRBV5-5 to TRBJ2-7; perhaps TRBD1 as D (5 bases). The CDR3 is CASSPTVTYEQYF. The CDR3 DNA is TGTGCCAGCAGCCCGACAGTTACCTACGAGCAGTACTTC.